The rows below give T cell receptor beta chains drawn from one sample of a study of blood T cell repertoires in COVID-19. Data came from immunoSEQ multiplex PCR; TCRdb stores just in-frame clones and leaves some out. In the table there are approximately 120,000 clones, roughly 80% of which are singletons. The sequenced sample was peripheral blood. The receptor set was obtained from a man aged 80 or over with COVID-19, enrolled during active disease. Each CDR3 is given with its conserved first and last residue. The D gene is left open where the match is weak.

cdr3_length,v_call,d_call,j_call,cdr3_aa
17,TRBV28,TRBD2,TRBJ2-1,CASSEGGLAGGSDEQFF
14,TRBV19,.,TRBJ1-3,CASRDDSSGNTIYF
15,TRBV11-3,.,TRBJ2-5,CASSLGGTGGETQYF
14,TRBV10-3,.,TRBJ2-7,CAISESREAYEQYF
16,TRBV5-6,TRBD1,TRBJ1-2,CASSNLGTGTNYGYTF
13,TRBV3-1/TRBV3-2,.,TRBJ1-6,CASSQNGDKSLHF
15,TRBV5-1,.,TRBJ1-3,CASSLGSVGGNTIYF
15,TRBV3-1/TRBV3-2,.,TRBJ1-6,CASSQGGGRDSPLHF
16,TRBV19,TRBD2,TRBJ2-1,CASSMQGLAGLNEQFF
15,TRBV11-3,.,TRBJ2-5,CASSLGGVSQETQYF
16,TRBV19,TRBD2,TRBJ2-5,CASSISSSGSKETQYF
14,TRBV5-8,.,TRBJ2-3,CASSHRALWDTQYF
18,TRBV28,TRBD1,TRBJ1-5,CASSRDRWALGGNQPQHF
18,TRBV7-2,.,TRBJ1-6,CASSLKTPGSSYNSPLHF
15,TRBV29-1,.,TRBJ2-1,CSVYLSGTGTSEQFF
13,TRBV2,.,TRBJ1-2,CASSEGPNYGYTF
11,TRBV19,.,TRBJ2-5,CASSIRETQYF
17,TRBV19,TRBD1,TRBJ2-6,CASTAGTGFSGANVLTF
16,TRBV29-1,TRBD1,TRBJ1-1,CSVGEQGRLVNTEAFF
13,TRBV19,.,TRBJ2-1,CASRSGTYNEQFF